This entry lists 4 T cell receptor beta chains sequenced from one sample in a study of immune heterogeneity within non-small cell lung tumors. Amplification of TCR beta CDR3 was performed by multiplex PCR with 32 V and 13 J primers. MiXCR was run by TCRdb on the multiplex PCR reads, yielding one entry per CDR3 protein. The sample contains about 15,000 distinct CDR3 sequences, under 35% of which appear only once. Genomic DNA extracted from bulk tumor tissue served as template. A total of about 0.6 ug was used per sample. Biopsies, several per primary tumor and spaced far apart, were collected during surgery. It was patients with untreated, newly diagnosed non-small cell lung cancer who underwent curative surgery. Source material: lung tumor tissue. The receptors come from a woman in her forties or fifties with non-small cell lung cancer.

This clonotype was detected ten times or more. CDR3 sequence: CASSLAGGTGELFF. In DNA, the CDR3 is TGTGCCAGCAGCTTAGCTGGTGGAACCGGGGAGCTGTTTTTT. J is TRBJ2-2 and V is TRBV7-9; D unclear. Per germline, CDR1 SEHNR and CDR2 FQNEAQ (reference sequence). The V and J ends lost 0 bases and 5 bases respectively, with 7 bases between them. The CDR3 contains 14 residues.

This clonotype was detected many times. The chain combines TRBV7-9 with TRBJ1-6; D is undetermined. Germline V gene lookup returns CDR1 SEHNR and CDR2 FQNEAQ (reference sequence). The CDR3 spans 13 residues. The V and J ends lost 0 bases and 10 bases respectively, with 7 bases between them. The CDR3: CASSLAMGSPLHF. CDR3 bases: TGTGCCAGCAGCTTAGCCATGGGGTCACCCCTCCACTTT.

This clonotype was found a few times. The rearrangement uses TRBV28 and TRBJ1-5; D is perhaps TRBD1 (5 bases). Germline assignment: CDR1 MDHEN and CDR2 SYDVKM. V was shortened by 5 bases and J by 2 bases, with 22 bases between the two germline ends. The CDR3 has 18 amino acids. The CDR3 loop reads CASSLPQGGRSRNQPQHF. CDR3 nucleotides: TGTGCCAGCAGTCTCCCGCAGGGTGGCAGGTCCCGCAATCAGCCCCAGCATTTT. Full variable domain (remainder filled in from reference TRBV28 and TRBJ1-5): DVKVTQSSRYLVKRTGEKVFLECVQDMDHENMFWYRQDPGLGLRLIYFSYDVKMKEKGDIPEGYSVSREKKERFSLILESASTNQTSMYLCASSLPQGGRSRNQPQHFGDGTRLSIL.

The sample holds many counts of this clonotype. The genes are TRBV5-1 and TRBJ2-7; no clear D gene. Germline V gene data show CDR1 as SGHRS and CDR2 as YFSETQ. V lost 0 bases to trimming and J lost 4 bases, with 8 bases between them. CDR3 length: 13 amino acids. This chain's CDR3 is CASSLALSYEQYF. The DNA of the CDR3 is TGCGCCAGCAGCTTGGCTCTGAGTTACGAGCAGTACTTC. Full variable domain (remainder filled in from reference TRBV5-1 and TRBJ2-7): KAGVTQTPRYLIKTRGQQVTLSCSPISGHRSVSWYQQTPGQGLQFLFEYFSETQRNKGNFPGRFSGRQFSNSRSEMNVSTLELGDSALYLCASSLALSYEQYFGPGTRLTVT.